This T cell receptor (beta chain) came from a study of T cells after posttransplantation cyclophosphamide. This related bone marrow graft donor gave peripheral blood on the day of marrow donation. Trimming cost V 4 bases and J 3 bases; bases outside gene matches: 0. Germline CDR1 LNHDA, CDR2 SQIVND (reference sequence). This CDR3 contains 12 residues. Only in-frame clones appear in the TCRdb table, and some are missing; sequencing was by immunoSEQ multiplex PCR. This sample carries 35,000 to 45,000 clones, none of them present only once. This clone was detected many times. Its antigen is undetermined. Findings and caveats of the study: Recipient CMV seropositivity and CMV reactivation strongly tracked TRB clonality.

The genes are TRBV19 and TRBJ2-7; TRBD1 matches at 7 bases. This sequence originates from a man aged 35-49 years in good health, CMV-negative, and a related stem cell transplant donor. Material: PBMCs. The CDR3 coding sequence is TGTGCCAGTAGTAGACAGGGCTACGAGCAGTACTTC. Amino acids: CASSRQGYEQYF.